The 10 T cell receptor beta chains below come from one sample, sequenced in a study of T cells after yellow fever vaccination. Each CDR3 protein is one row after TCRdb ran MiXCR on the 5' RACE reads. The profile shows about 510,000 distinct CDR3 sequences, around a fifth of them singletons. The specimen was PBMCs, collected about 21 days after the first yellow fever vaccination. The source is a man younger than 35 who received the YFV17D yellow fever vaccine.

This sequence joins TRBV27 and TRBJ1-2, with D unclear. Trimming took 4 bases from V and 0 from J, leaving 27 bases between them. Germline V lookup: CDR1 MNHEY, CDR2 SMNVEV (reference sequence). This CDR3 has 20 amino acids. For the CDR3, the DNA is TGTGCCAGCAGTTCCACTGCAGGTCTCGGGCAGGTCACTACTAACTATGGCTACACCTTC. It translates to CASSSTAGLGQVTTNYGYTF.

V gene TRBV6-2 or TRBV6-3 combines with J gene TRBJ2-1; D gene ambiguous. The length of the CDR3 is 13 residues. The germline V gene has CDR1 MNHEY and CDR2 SVGEGT. The V end lost 11 bases, the J end lost 0 bases, and 11 bases lay between the germline ends. This CDR3 reads CAVTPSSYNEQFF. CDR3 DNA: TGTGCCGTAACCCCGAGCTCCTACAATGAGCAGTTCTTC.

The chain is built from TRBV29-1 and TRBJ2-1; TRBD2 matches 8 bases. CDR3 size: 14 residues. The germline V gene has CDR1 SQVTM and CDR2 ANQGSEA. The CDR3 region has the DNA TGCGGCACTTTGGGGGCGGGGGGCTACAATGAGCAGTTCTTC. It translates to CGTLGAGGYNEQFF.

This chain uses TRBV19 with TRBJ2-7, with unresolved D. The ends were cut back, 3 bases at V and 7 bases at J, with 16 bases in the middle. Germline-derived CDR1 and CDR2 are LNHDA and SQIVND (reference sequence). The CDR3 is 14 residues long. The CDR3 nucleotides are TGTGCCAGTAGTATTTGGGCCCCCCACGCGGAGCAGTACTTC. This codes for CASSIWAPHAEQYF.

V gene TRBV28 combines with J gene TRBJ2-7; maybe TRBD1 (5 bases). V was cut by 2 bases and J by 2 bases, with 10 bases left in between. Germline values: CDR1 MDHEN, CDR2 SYDVKM. The CDR3 is made up of 14 amino acids. This chain's CDR3 is CASSLIQVPYEQYV. The CDR3 coding sequence is TGTGCCAGCAGTTTAATACAGGTCCCCTACGAGCAGTACGTC.

This clonotype was recorded a few times. The rearrangement uses TRBV15 and TRBJ2-2; D uncertain. Germline V CDR1 and CDR2: LNHNV, YYDKDF (reference sequence). This CDR3 is built from 15 residues. The V end was cut by 0 bases, the J end by 2 bases, with 7 bases between. The CDR3 coding sequence is TGTGCCACCAGCAGAGATGTGGACAACACCGGGGAGCTGTTTTTT. It is translated as CATSRDVDNTGELFF.

The CDR3 is CASSDGRQGGEQYF. In DNA, the CDR3 is TGTGCCAGCAGCGATGGTCGACAGGGCGGAGAGCAGTACTTC. V is TRBV7-6 and J is TRBJ2-7, with 7 bases lining up with TRBD1. CDR1 is SGHVS and CDR2 is FNYEAQ in the germline V gene. Unmatched junction bases numbered 11, after V lost 5 bases and J lost 7 bases. This CDR3 contains 14 residues. Full variable domain (outside the CDR3, taken from reference TRBV7-6 and TRBJ2-7): GAGVSQSPRYKVTKRGQDVALRCDPISGHVSLYWYRQALGQGPEFLTYFNYEAQQDKSGLPNDRFSAERPEGSISTLTIQRTEQRDSAMYRCASSDGRQGGEQYFGPGTRLTVT.

This clonotype was detected ten times or more. The rearrangement uses TRBV27 and TRBJ2-7; 7 bases line up with TRBD2. V gave up 6 bases and J gave up 2 bases; unmatched junction bases: 4. The CDR3 is made up of 13 amino acids. Germline values: CDR1 MNHEY, CDR2 SMNVEV (reference sequence). The chain's CDR3 is CASRAGVAYEQYF. The CDR3 DNA sequence: TGTGCCAGCAGGGCGGGGGTAGCCTACGAGCAGTACTTC.

The rearrangement joins TRBV4-1 to TRBJ2-4; 8 positions agree with TRBD2. With 0 bases clipped from V and 12 bases from J, the junction kept 10 bases outside the gene matches. This CDR3 has 15 amino acids. Germline V gene lookup returns CDR1 MGHRA and CDR2 YSYEKL. CDR3 sequence reads: CASSQDPGSGGTQYF. CDR3 bases: TGCGCCAGCAGCCAAGATCCTGGCAGCGGGGGCACTCAGTACTTC.

In its sample, this clonotype was seen a few times. The chain links TRBV29-1 to TRBJ1-2, with D maybe TRBD1 (6 bases). CDR1 SQVTM and CDR2 ANQGSEA come from the germline V gene. This CDR3 has 17 residues. V gave up 0 bases and J gave up 4 bases, with 21 bases separating them. This chain's CDR3 is CSVEERGQGRIFYGYTF. CDR3 in DNA: TGCAGCGTTGAAGAGAGAGGTCAGGGGAGGATTTTCTATGGCTACACCTTC.